Each of the 19 T cell receptor beta chains below was sequenced from the same sample in a study of T cell repertoires in cytomegalovirus infection. These TCRs are of unknown antigen specificity. TCRdb processed the reads anew with MiXCR; each CDR3 protein has one entry. The sample lists about half a million distinct CDR3 sequences, 33% occurring once. The sequencing here drew on cultured PBMCs, taken from culture after CMV antigen stimulation. The receptor set was obtained from a human donor in good health (CMV status not recorded). Some clones in this sample may be carry-over from other donors' samples.

This rearrangement joins TRBV27 to TRBJ2-2; 9 bases are shared with TRBD1. The J segment lost 5 bases and the V segment lost 6 bases, leaving 10 bases of the junction unmatched. CDR3 length: 16 residues. CDR1 is MNHEY, CDR2 SMNVEV, per germline (reference sequence). The CDR3 nucleotides are TGTGCCAGCAGCGCCGGGACAGGGTTGATTACCGGGGAGCTGTTTTTT. Encoded protein: CASSAGTGLITGELFF.

This chain joins TRBV5-1 and TRBJ1-2; D ambiguous. Per germline, CDR1 SGHRS and CDR2 YFSETQ. The CDR3 sequence is 15 residues long. The V end lost 2 bases, the J end lost 4 bases, and 15 bases lay between the germline ends. The CDR3 region is CASSFTSGRLYGYTF. The CDR3 DNA is TGCGCCAGCAGCTTCACTTCCGGGCGACTCTATGGCTACACCTTC.

The rearrangement joins TRBV11-3 to TRBJ2-3; D unclear. The germline V gene encodes CDR1 SGHNT and CDR2 YENEEA. This CDR3 has 12 amino acids. The germline V and J ends were trimmed by 5 bases and 6 bases, with 9 bases remaining between them. The CDR3 nucleotides are TGTGCCAGCAGCCTCAGGTGGGATACGCAGTATTTT. Translated, it gives CASSLRWDTQYF.

There are a few counts of this clonotype. V and J are TRBV11-2 and TRBJ1-1, with no clear D. Trimming removed 4 bases at V and 7 bases at J, with 13 bases between. The CDR3 length is 13 residues. Looked up from germline, CDR1 is SGHAT and CDR2 is FQNNGV. The CDR3 DNA reads TGTGCCAGCAGCTCGGATAACACGCTTGAAGCTTTCTTT. It encodes CASSSDNTLEAFF.

This chain joins TRBV4-1 and TRBJ1-1; TRBD1 aligns across 7 bases. With V trimmed by 6 bases and J by 7 bases, 11 bases remained unmatched. The CDR3 loop spans 14 amino acids. The V gene's germline CDR1 is MGHRA and CDR2 YSYEKL. The CDR3 loop is CASRQTGATIEAFF. CDR3 bases: TGCGCCAGCAGGCAAACAGGGGCGACGATTGAAGCTTTCTTT.

This clonotype has only a few counts. The V and J genes are TRBV5-1 and TRBJ2-1; maybe TRBD2 (5 bases). The CDR3 totals 18 residues. Germline CDR1 and CDR2: SGHRS and YFSETQ. The germline V and J ends were trimmed by 0 bases and 7 bases, with 23 bases remaining between them. In DNA form, the CDR3 reads TGCGCCAGCAGCTTGGGACCCCGTGGACTCGCGGCCATGAATGAGCAGTTCTTC. Its translation is CASSLGPRGLAAMNEQFF.

This clonotype appeared a few times. The chain employs TRBV28 and TRBJ1-1, with 7 bases lining up with TRBD1. The length of the CDR3 is 12 residues. In germline, CDR1 is MDHEN, CDR2 SYDVKM. The trim removed 3 bases at V and 7 bases at J, leaving 2 bases unmatched. CDR3 loop: CASSFTGVEAFF. DNA of the CDR3: TGTGCCAGCAGTTTTACAGGGGTTGAAGCTTTCTTT.

This clonotype has a handful of counts. The chain is built from TRBV2 and TRBJ2-1, with 8 nucleotides matching TRBD2. The CDR3 totals 20 residues. Germline V gene sequence: CDR1 SNHLY, CDR2 FYNNEI. With V trimmed by 4 bases and J by 0 bases, 17 bases remained unmatched. The CDR3 bases are TGTGCCAGCAGTGCGGCCTCGGGACTAGTCGTTCTTCGCTCCTACAATGAGCAGTTCTTC. This encodes CASSAASGLVVLRSYNEQFF.

The chain joins TRBV29-1 to TRBJ2-5, with TRBD2 as a possible D gene (5 bases). The V gene lost 3 bases and the J gene lost 5 bases, with 7 bases spanning the gap. The length of the CDR3 is 11 residues. Germline assignment: CDR1 SQVTM and CDR2 ANQGSEA. The CDR3 coding sequence is TGCAGCGTTGATCCGGGGGAGACCCAGTACTTC. Its translation: CSVDPGETQYF.

The chain has TRBV28 and TRBJ2-5; D gene ambiguous. The germline V gene encodes CDR1 MDHEN and CDR2 SYDVKM. The CDR3 consists of 11 residues. V dropped 2 bases and J dropped 11 bases, with 9 bases sitting between them. CDR3 sequence reads: CASSLEAGQYF. The CDR3 coding sequence is TGTGCCAGCAGTTTAGAAGCAGGACAGTACTTC. Full variable domain (remainder filled in from reference TRBV28 and TRBJ2-5): DVKVTQSSRYLVKRTGEKVFLECVQDMDHENMFWYRQDPGLGLRLIYFSYDVKMKEKGDIPEGYSVSREKKERFSLILESASTNQTSMYLCASSLEAGQYFGPGTRLLVL.

The chain has TRBV28 and TRBJ2-3; a weak D match, TRBD2 (6 bases). CDR3 length: 14 amino acids. The germline V gene encodes CDR1 MDHEN and CDR2 SYDVKM. Trimming took 2 bases from V and 2 from J, leaving 8 bases between them. The CDR3, as DNA: TGTGCCAGCAGTTTAGCGGGGATCACAGATACGCAGTATTTT. Protein: CASSLAGITDTQYF.

The rearrangement links TRBV12-5 to TRBJ1-4; D not resolved. The V gene lost 2 bases and the J gene lost 7 bases, with 17 bases spanning the gap. In germline, CDR1 is LGHNT, CDR2 FRNRAP. The CDR3 length is 16 residues. The CDR3 DNA reads as TGTGCTAGTGGTTTGAGGAATTGGACCACCGGTGAAAAACTGTTTTTT. This sequence encodes CASGLRNWTTGEKLFF.

This sequence joins TRBV7-9 and TRBJ2-1; 8 bases are shared with TRBD2. CDR3 length equals 15 residues. The germline gives CDR1 SEHNR, CDR2 FQNEAQ (reference sequence). V dropped 6 bases and J dropped 0; count of bases not matched to a gene: 4. Here the CDR3 reads CASRKAGASYNEQFF. CDR3 nucleotides: TGTGCCAGCAGGAAAGCGGGAGCCTCCTACAATGAGCAGTTCTTC.

This clonotype came up once. CDR3 loop: CATGRVGTGELFF. The CDR3 region has the DNA TGTGCCACCGGGCGGGTCGGGACCGGGGAGCTGTTTTTT. The J gene is TRBJ2-2, the V gene TRBV24-1, with D perhaps matching TRBD2 (5 bases). The CDR3 loop spans 13 amino acids. Germline CDR1 KGHDR, CDR2 SFDVKD. V shed 9 bases and J shed 5 bases, with 12 bases lying between them.

This clonotype was observed at least ten times. The CDR3 nucleotides are TGTGCCAGCAGCTTAGTAGGACAGACCAAAAATGAAAAACTGTTTTTT. This encodes CASSLVGQTKNEKLFF. V is TRBV7-2 and J is TRBJ1-4; maybe TRBD1 (6 bases). The CDR3 spans 16 residues. V gave up 1 base and J gave up 5 bases, with 14 bases separating them. Germline V gene lookup returns CDR1 SGHTA and CDR2 FQGNSA.

This clonotype was recorded only once. V and J are TRBV24-1 and TRBJ2-3; 9 bases map to TRBD2. Trimming took 0 bases from V and 5 from J; bases not matched to a gene: 8. CDR1 and CDR2 from the germline V gene are KGHDR and SFDVKD. The CDR3 is 17 amino acids. The CDR3 sequence: CATSDLPLAGDGDTQYF. The DNA for the CDR3 is TGTGCCACCAGTGATTTGCCATTAGCGGGAGATGGAGATACGCAGTATTTT.

This clonotype was found a few times. The chain recombines TRBV11-3 with TRBJ2-1, with 10 nucleotides matching TRBD2. The CDR3 is 15 amino acids. CDR1 is SGHNT and CDR2 is YENEEA in the germline V gene. J was trimmed by 10 bases and V by 4 bases; bases with no gene match: 10. The CDR3 DNA is TGTGCCAGCAGCTCCCCCCTAGCGGGAGTGTGGGAGCAGTTCTTC. Translating gives CASSSPLAGVWEQFF.

This clonotype showed up just a few times. The V call is TRBV7-9, the J call TRBJ2-7, with 8 nucleotides matching TRBD1. Germline V gene sequence: CDR1 SEHNR, CDR2 FQNEAQ (reference sequence). The J segment lost 2 bases and the V segment lost 3 bases, leaving 6 bases of the junction unmatched. The CDR3 extends over 15 amino acids. The CDR3 DNA reads as TGTGCCAGCAGCTTGGTAGTACAGGGGGCCTACGAGCAGTACTTC. Protein product: CASSLVVQGAYEQYF.

The chain links TRBV28 to TRBJ1-1; D is ambiguous. The CDR3 totals 14 residues. Germline V gives CDR1 MDHEN, CDR2 SYDVKM. V dropped 6 bases and J dropped 0 bases, with 11 bases sitting between them. CDR3 DNA: TGTGCCAGCAGAGAACCGACGGTGAACACTGAAGCTTTCTTT. It translates to CASREPTVNTEAFF.